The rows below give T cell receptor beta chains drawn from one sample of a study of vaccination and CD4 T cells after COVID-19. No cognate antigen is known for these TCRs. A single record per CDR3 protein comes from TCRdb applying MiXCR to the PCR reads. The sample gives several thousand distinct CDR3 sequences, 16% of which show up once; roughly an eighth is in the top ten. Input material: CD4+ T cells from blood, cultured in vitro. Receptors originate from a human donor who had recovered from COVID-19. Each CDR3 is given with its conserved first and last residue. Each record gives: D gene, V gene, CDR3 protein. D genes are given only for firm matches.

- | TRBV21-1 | CASRPTGNEQYF
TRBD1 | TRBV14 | CASSPGTANNEQFF
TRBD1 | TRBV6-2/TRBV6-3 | CASSLTGPPYEQYF
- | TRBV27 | CASSLSSGTVLYEQYF
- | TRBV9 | CASSVGQRFPDTQYF
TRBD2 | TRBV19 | CASSVAGSLYEQYF
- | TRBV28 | CASRVDSSGNTIYF
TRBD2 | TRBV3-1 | CASSQGAGSYEQYF
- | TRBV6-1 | CASNPRRGTEAFF
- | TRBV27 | CASSSKGLNQPQHF
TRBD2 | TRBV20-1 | CSAGPIRGEPYEQYF
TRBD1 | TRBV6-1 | CASRSGQTGNTIYF
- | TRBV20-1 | CSATGVGNTIYF
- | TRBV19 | CASSSGGYYNYGYTF
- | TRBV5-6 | CASSFARKNTEAFF
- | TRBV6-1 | CASSELAPTVGVEAFF
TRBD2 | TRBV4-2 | CASSGTPSGATINTGELFF
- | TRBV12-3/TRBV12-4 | CASSPGRSYEQYF
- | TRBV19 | CASTLGVYASSNQPQHF
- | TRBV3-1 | CASSQGGSNQPQHF
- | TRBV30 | CAWSVRTTYGYTF
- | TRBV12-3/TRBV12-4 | CASTSLLAGGAEAFF
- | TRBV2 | CTSSLKSEQYF
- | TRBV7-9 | CASSSVETQYF
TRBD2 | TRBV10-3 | CAISERGLAGNEQFF
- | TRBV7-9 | CASSWDLRGDYEQYF
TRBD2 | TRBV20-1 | CSAKKSGLAADTQYF
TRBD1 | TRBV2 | CASRDPGQGRQETQYF
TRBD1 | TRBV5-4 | CASSLLRDRVTEAFF
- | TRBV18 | CASSRTWTSMGTDTQYF
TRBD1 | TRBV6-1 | CASSENGGQGPFF
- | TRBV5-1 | CASSLGGGTDTQYF
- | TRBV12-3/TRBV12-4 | CASQRLLNTEAFF
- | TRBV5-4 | CASSLDPRDYGYTF
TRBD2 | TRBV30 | CAWIVRGGGDTQYF
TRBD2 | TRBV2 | CASRGTSGAENIQYF
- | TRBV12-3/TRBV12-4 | CASSAGRVYEQYF
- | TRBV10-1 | CASSEGEWTDTQYF
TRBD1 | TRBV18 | CASSTTGQGYGYTF
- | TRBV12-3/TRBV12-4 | CASSLLLNTEAFF
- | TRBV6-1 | CASSRRDGRADTQYF
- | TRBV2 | CASRNRVYNEQFF
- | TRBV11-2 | CASSPHYKGGRTGELFF
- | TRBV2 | CASSEAGRQPQHF
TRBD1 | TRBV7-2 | CASSPRVDRGGYTF
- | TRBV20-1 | CSARVRGPTDTQYF